What follows are 8 T cell receptor beta chains derived from one specimen sequenced in a study of T cell responses to AZD1222 COVID-19 vaccine. This table comes from immunoSEQ multiplex PCR, and its TCRdb copy is limited to in-frame clones, with some not included. The data contain about 130,000 clones, about nine tenths of them singletons. Sequenced material: peripheral blood, taken on day 0 of AZD1222 vaccination. Receptor source: an adult in good health.

The chain is built from TRBV10-1 and TRBJ1-6; D is undetermined. V was trimmed by 3 bases and J by 6 bases, leaving 6 bases between them. The CDR3 is 13 residues long. Germline assignment: CDR1 WNHNN and CDR2 SYGVQD (reference sequence). CDR3 bases: TGCGCCAGCAGTGAACAGACTAATTCACCCCTCCACTTT. It translates to CASSEQTNSPLHF.

This clone occurred a few times. This sample also contains other DNA sequences that code for the same CDR3. The chain couples TRBV7-9 to TRBJ1-6; no definite D call. Germline CDR1 SEHNR, CDR2 FQNEAQ (reference sequence). This CDR3 has 14 residues. Trimming cost V 1 base and J 4 bases, with 5 bases left between them. The CDR3 here is CASSLEQYNSPLHF. In DNA form, the CDR3 reads TGTGCCAGCAGCTTAGAACAATATAATTCACCCCTCCACTTT.

The V and J genes are TRBV7-2 and TRBJ1-1, with 9 positions matching TRBD1. Germline CDR1 SGHTA, CDR2 FQGNSA. V lost 4 bases, J lost 6 bases, and 6 bases stayed unmatched. The CDR3 contains 14 residues. Here the CDR3 reads CASSSRDRAAEAFF. In nucleotides, the CDR3 is TGTGCCAGCAGCTCACGGGACAGGGCGGCTGAAGCTTTCTTT. Supplemented by reference TRBV7-2 and TRBJ1-1, the full variable domain reads GAGVSQSPSNKVTEKGKDVELRCDPISGHTALYWYRQSLGQGLEFLIYFQGNSAPDKSGLPSDRFSAERTGGSVSTLTIQRTQQEDSAVYLCASSSRDRAAEAFFGQGTRLTVV.

The V call is TRBV19, the J call TRBJ2-1; no firm D call. V shed 6 bases and J shed 6 bases, with 15 bases lying between them. Germline V gives CDR1 LNHDA, CDR2 SQIVND (reference sequence). The CDR3 totals 14 residues. The CDR3 here is CASRNSYGSNEQFF. CDR3 bases: TGTGCCAGTAGAAATAGTTATGGGTCCAATGAGCAGTTCTTC.

Note on this clone: The germline gene is not matched at one end of the junction; a read error may be the cause. The chain uses TRBV7-7 and TRBJ2-2, with TRBD1 matching 9 bases. The CDR3 is 17 amino acids. CDR1 SSHAT and CDR2 FNYEAQ come from the germline V gene (reference sequence). The CDR3: CASSPTVPGQGTGELFF. As DNA, the CDR3 is TGTGCTAGCAGCCCTACCGTCCCGGGACAGGGAACGGGGGAGCTGTTTTTT.

V is TRBV7-8 and J is TRBJ1-6; no clear D. Trimming shortened V by 5 bases and J by 4 bases, and 9 bases separated the two germline ends. Germline V gene sequence: CDR1 SGHVS, CDR2 FQNEAQ. The CDR3 loop spans 14 amino acids. The CDR3 here is CASSPQTYNSPLHF. CDR3 nucleotide sequence: TGTGCCAGCAGCCCTCAGACGTATAATTCACCCCTCCACTTT.

This chain joins TRBV4-1 and TRBJ1-5; D call uncertain. The V gene lost 0 bases and the J gene lost 4 bases, with 7 bases spanning the gap. The CDR3 has 14 residues. The germline V gene has CDR1 MGHRA and CDR2 YSYEKL. In DNA, the CDR3 is TGCGCCAGCAGCCAAGACCCGGGAAATCAGCCCCAGCATTTT. It specifies CASSQDPGNQPQHF.

The V and J genes are TRBV2 and TRBJ2-1; D may be TRBD1 (6 bases). The V gene lost 0 bases and the J gene lost 6 bases, with 15 bases spanning the gap. The CDR3 covers 16 residues. The germline V gene encodes CDR1 SNHLY and CDR2 FYNNEI. This CDR3 reads CASSEAGTGIGNEQFF. In DNA, the CDR3 is TGTGCCAGCAGTGAAGCGGGAACAGGGATAGGCAATGAGCAGTTCTTC.